A selection of T cell receptor beta chains follows, all from one sample in a study of glioma-infiltrating T cells after dendritic cell vaccination. TCRdb keeps only in-frame clones here, not all; method: immunoSEQ multiplex PCR. Of more than 70,000 clones in the sample, around 87% were seen once. The specimen was blood, collected after dendritic cell vaccination. The receptors stem from a human donor with glioblastoma. Each CDR3 is given with its conserved first and last residue. The D gene is left open where the match is weak. The size of a clone is reported for some rows only, either as once, few or many, or as a class for expanded clones.

clone size	V gene	D gene	J gene	CDR3 protein	CDR3 DNA
-	TRBV18	TRBD1	TRBJ2-1	CASSPGQVNNEQFF	TGTGCCAGCTCACCGGGACAGGTTAACAATGAGCAGTTCTTC
-	TRBV19	TRBD1	TRBJ1-2	CASTIYRGRPEGYTF	TGTGCCAGTACCATCTACAGGGGGCGACCGGAGGGCTACACCTTC
once	TRBV2	TRBD2	TRBJ2-7	CASSEGFDSGRTVYEQYF	TGTGCCAGCAGTGAGGGGTTTGATAGCGGGAGGACTGTTTACGAGCAGTACTTC
once	TRBV5-1	-	TRBJ2-7	CASSSMLLQDGSQQYF	TGCGCCAGCAGCTCAATGCTCCTTCAGGACGGGAGCCAGCAGTACTTC
-	TRBV5-1	TRBD2	TRBJ2-2	CASSLTSGQNTGELFF	TGCGCCAGCAGCCTGACTAGCGGACAGAACACCGGGGAGCTGTTTTTT
-	TRBV21-1	-	TRBJ1-1	CASSKLGNEAFF	TGTGCCAGCAGCAAACTAGGCAATGAAGCTTTCTTT
once	TRBV29-1	-	TRBJ2-1	CSVDWTYRDNEQFF	TGCAGCGTTGATTGGACTTATCGGGACAATGAGCAGTTCTTC
-	TRBV6-5	TRBD1	TRBJ1-2	CASSKTGSNYGYTF	TGTGCCAGCAGTAAGACAGGGTCTAACTATGGCTACACCTTC
-	TRBV6-5	TRBD1	TRBJ1-3	CASSPRTGADTIYF	TGTGCCAGCAGTCCCCGGACAGGGGCGGACACCATATATTTT
-	TRBV7-2	TRBD1	TRBJ1-1	CASSLVGTGLTEAFF	TGTGCCAGCAGCTTAGTCGGGACAGGACTGACTGAAGCTTTCTTT
-	TRBV5-1	TRBD2	TRBJ2-3	CASSRRLAGGSTDTQYF	TGCGCCAGCAGCCGCCGACTAGCGGGAGGTAGCACAGATACGCAGTATTTT
-	TRBV5-1	-	TRBJ1-4	CASSLGGLGEKLFF	TGCGCCAGCAGCTTGGGGGGCTTGGGGGAAAAACTGTTTTTT
-	TRBV18	-	TRBJ1-2	CASSPPLSGYNHGYTF	TGTGCCAGCTCACCACCCCTATCGGGATATAACCATGGCTACACCTTC
-	TRBV4-2	TRBD1	TRBJ2-1	CASSNRDRAYNEQFF	TGTGCCAGCAGCAACCGGGACAGGGCGTACAATGAGCAGTTCTTC
-	TRBV6-6	TRBD1	TRBJ2-2	CASSGRDRGRELFF	TGTGCCAGCAGTGGCCGGGACAGGGGCCGGGAGCTGTTTTTT
-	TRBV29-1	-	TRBJ1-1	CSVELSRRAEAFF	TGCAGCGTTGAACTGAGTCGCAGGGCTGAAGCTTTCTTT